These 24 T cell receptor beta chains were sequenced from one sample in a study of cytomegalovirus exposure and HLA in healthy donors. PCR employed 60 Vbeta and 13 Jbeta primers. TCRdb's table, derived via immunoSEQ multiplex PCR, lists solely in-frame clones and lacks some. The table has 120,000 or so clones, more than 60% seen once. The sample comprised PBMCs. The receptors originated from a woman aged 50 to 60 in good health and CMV-seropositive.

This clone has more than one count but fewer than ten. The CDR3 bases are TGTGCCAGCAGGGGGACAGCGAATCAGCCCCAGCATTTT. The encoded protein is CASRGTANQPQHF. The chain joins TRBV2 to TRBJ1-5; TRBD1 matches 7 bases. Germline CDR1 and CDR2: SNHLY and FYNNEI. V shed 6 bases and J 4 bases; nucleotides not matched to a gene: 3. This CDR3 comprises 13 residues.

This rearrangement joins TRBV29-1 to TRBJ1-2, with unresolved D. The V gene lost 6 bases and the J gene lost 4 bases, with 12 bases spanning the gap. The CDR3 loop spans 12 amino acids. Germline loops: CDR1 SQVTM, CDR2 ANQGSEA. The CDR3 reads CSVASDIYGYTF. CDR3 in DNA: TGCAGCGTGGCCAGTGACATCTATGGCTACACCTTC. Combining the CDR3 with reference TRBV29-1 and TRBJ1-2 gives the whole variable domain SAVISQKPSRDICQRGTSLTIQCQVDSQVTMMFWYRQQPGQSLTLIATANQGSEATYESGFVIDKFPISRPNLTFSTLTVSNMSPEDSSIYLCSVASDIYGYTFGSGTRLTVV.

The chain uses TRBV21-1 and TRBJ2-3; the tabulated D call, TRBD2, remains unverified against the DNA. TRBV21-1 is tagged as a pseudogene. The CDR3 runs 17 residues. The CDR3 protein is CASSNGMGSGGTDTQYF. The CDR3 nucleotides are TGTGCCAGCAGCAACGGGATGGGAAGCGGAGGCACAGATACGCAGTATTTT.

The CDR3 reads CASSLDRSQETQYF. DNA of the CDR3: TGTGCCAGCAGCTTAGATCGGTCGCAAGAGACCCAGTACTTC. V gene TRBV7-2 combines with J gene TRBJ2-5; D unresolved. This CDR3 is built from 14 residues. CDR1 SGHTA and CDR2 FQGNSA come from the germline V gene. V lost 1 base, J lost 2 bases, and 8 bases lay in between. The whole variable domain, filled in from reference TRBV7-2 and TRBJ2-5, reads GAGVSQSPSNKVTEKGKDVELRCDPISGHTALYWYRQSLGQGLEFLIYFQGNSAPDKSGLPSDRFSAERTGGSVSTLTIQRTQQEDSAVYLCASSLDRSQETQYFGPGTRLLVL.

V is TRBV20-1 and J is TRBJ2-5; D unresolved. V was trimmed by 3 bases and J by 7 bases, leaving 9 bases between them. Germline CDR1 is DFQATT and CDR2 is SNEGSKA (reference sequence). The length of the CDR3 is 11 residues. The CDR3 coding sequence is TGCAGTGCTAGCTTCGGTGGGACCCAGTACTTC. Amino acid sequence: CSASFGGTQYF.

The chain joins TRBV6-5 to TRBJ2-7, with 12 bases aligning to TRBD2. The CDR3 totals 16 residues. Germline V lookup: CDR1 MNHEY, CDR2 SVGAGI. V was clipped by 4 bases and J by 0 bases; unmatched bases: 4. CDR3: CASSSSGGESSYEQYF. CDR3 nucleotides: TGTGCCAGCAGTTCTAGCGGGGGGGAGAGCTCCTACGAGCAGTACTTC.

The V gene is TRBV6-5, the J gene TRBJ2-3; 11 bases fit TRBD2. The CDR3 consists of 14 residues. The germline V gene has CDR1 MNHEY and CDR2 SVGAGI. V lost 6 bases, J lost 5 bases, and 4 bases stayed unmatched. This CDR3 is CASRDGLAGDTQYF. CDR3 nucleotide sequence: TGTGCCAGCAGGGACGGACTAGCGGGAGATACGCAGTATTTT.

This chain uses TRBV18 with TRBJ1-5; D is ambiguous. The CDR3 covers 15 residues. Germline lookup yields CDR1 KGHSH and CDR2 LQKENI. Trimming stripped 3 bases from V and 0 bases from J, with 9 bases between. The CDR3 nucleotides read TGTGCCAGCTCACCCGAAGCATATAGCAATCAGCCCCAGCATTTT. This translates into CASSPEAYSNQPQHF.

J is TRBJ2-2 and V is TRBV15, with a tentative D call TRBD2 (7 bases). The CDR3 covers 14 residues. V shed 7 bases and J shed 4 bases, with 13 bases lying between them. In germline, CDR1 is LNHNV, CDR2 YYDKDF (reference sequence). CDR3 nucleotides: TGTGCCACCAAGGGGGGAGGGACCACCGGGGAGCTGTTTTTT. It yields the protein CATKGGGTTGELFF.

V and J are TRBV5-4 and TRBJ1-4, with TRBD1 as a possible D gene (5 bases). Germline CDR1 reads SGHNT; CDR2 reads YYREEE (reference sequence). The V gene lost 4 bases and the J gene lost 5 bases, with 12 bases spanning the gap. The length of the CDR3 is 14 residues. CDR3 nucleotides: TGTGCCAGCAGCCTTATGGGGCGGAATGAAAAACTGTTTTTT. This codes for CASSLMGRNEKLFF.

This clone occurred a few times. The chain joins TRBV4-3 to TRBJ2-1, with D hard to call. V lost 1 base to trimming and J lost 1 base, with 11 bases between them. The CDR3 contains 16 residues. Germline V CDR1 and CDR2: LGHNA, YSLEER. As DNA, the CDR3 is TGCGCCAGCAGCCAAGGAACGTCCAGGTCCTACAATGAGCAGTTCTTC. Protein: CASSQGTSRSYNEQFF.

V gene TRBV2 combines with J gene TRBJ2-2; 8 bases map to TRBD1. There are 15 residues in the CDR3. The V and J ends lost 4 bases and 2 bases, in that order; junction bases with no gene match: 3. CDR1 is SNHLY, CDR2 FYNNEI, per germline. The CDR3 nucleotides are TGTGCCAGCAGTGTGGGACAGGCAAACACCGGGGAGCTGTTTTTT. Translated: CASSVGQANTGELFF.

A word on this clone: At one boundary the junction diverges from the germline segment, which might be a read error. This chain connects TRBV10-3 to TRBJ1-5, with D unresolved. This CDR3 contains 12 residues. Germline V gene data show CDR1 as ENHRY and CDR2 as SYGVKD. The CDR3 loop is CATSGVDQPQHF. The CDR3 nucleotides are TGTGCCACCAGTGGCGTCGATCAGCCCCAGCATTTT.

This chain links TRBV7-9 with TRBJ2-5; 8 bases are a match to TRBD1. This CDR3 region has 12 residues. Per the germline V gene, CDR1 is SEHNR and CDR2 is FQNEAQ (reference sequence). The V gene end was trimmed by 5 bases and the J gene end by 5 bases; junction bases not matched to a gene: 1. CDR3 sequence: CASSRTGETQYF. Here the CDR3 DNA reads TGTGCCAGCAGCCGGACAGGGGAGACCCAGTACTTC.

This clone has only a few counts. The chain is built from TRBV7-2 and TRBJ2-7; D may be TRBD2 (6 bases). Germline V gives CDR1 SGHTA, CDR2 FQGNSA. This CDR3 comprises 15 residues. V was pared by 1 base and J by 5 bases, with 15 bases between. The CDR3 protein is CASSLVTSGRNEQYF. Written as DNA, the CDR3 is TGTGCCAGCAGCTTAGTTACCTCCGGGAGAAACGAGCAGTACTTC.

The J gene is TRBJ1-1, the V gene TRBV5-4, with D uncertain. The CDR3 has 14 residues. The V gene lost 4 bases and the J gene lost 11 bases, with 21 bases spanning the gap. CDR1 is SGHNT, CDR2 YYREEE, per germline (reference sequence). The CDR3 DNA sequence: TGTGCCAGCAGCCGGGAGGGAGCCCACACTCGTGCTTTCTTT. Translating it yields CASSREGAHTRAFF.

This rearrangement joins TRBV7-9 to TRBJ1-2, with D possibly matching TRBD1 (6 bases). The CDR3 runs 14 residues. Germline V gene lookup returns CDR1 SEHNR and CDR2 FQNEAQ (reference sequence). V lost 2 bases and J 4 bases, leaving 11 bases between the germline ends. In nucleotides, the CDR3 is TGTGCCAGCAGCTTACAGGAACAGGGCTATGGCTACACCTTC. Protein product: CASSLQEQGYGYTF.

This chain joins TRBV7-2 and TRBJ1-1; TRBD1 agrees at 8 bases. Germline CDR1 is SGHTA and CDR2 is FQGNSA. CDR3 size: 14 residues. J gave up 3 bases and V 8 bases, and 8 bases lay outside the gene matches. Here the CDR3 reads CASSTGGGYTEAFF. In DNA form, the CDR3 reads TGTGCCAGCTCAACAGGGGGTGGGTACACTGAAGCTTTCTTT.

In this sample, this clone turned up a few times. The gene calls are TRBV6-1 and TRBJ1-6; TRBD1 matches 7 bases. This CDR3 is 13 amino acids long. V trimming: 4 bases; J trimming: 10 bases; junction bases outside the gene matches: 4. Germline loops: CDR1 MNHNS, CDR2 SASEGT. The CDR3 coding sequence is TGTGCCAGCAGTGTACAGGGGCCCTCACCCCTCCACTTT. Residues: CASSVQGPSPLHF.

J is TRBJ1-1 and V is TRBV30; D gene unclear. Germline V gene data show CDR1 as GTSNPN and CDR2 as SVGIG (reference sequence). The CDR3 sequence is 13 residues long. V was trimmed by 2 bases and J by 10 bases, leaving 17 bases between them. CDR3 in DNA: TGTGCCTGGAGTAGCCTAACGTTAACCGTAGCTTTCTTT. This codes for CAWSSLTLTVAFF.

This chain links TRBV19 with TRBJ2-4; TRBD2 aligns across 7 bases. Trimming removed 7 bases from V and 5 bases from J; junction bases left unmatched: 5. The V gene's germline CDR1 is LNHDA and CDR2 SQIVND (reference sequence). There are 13 residues in the CDR3. Here the CDR3 DNA reads TGTGCCAGTAACGCGGGGGTTCAAAACATTCAGTACTTC. Protein: CASNAGVQNIQYF.

The V and J genes are TRBV15 and TRBJ1-1, with a possible D match to TRBD1 (5 bases). The CDR3 covers 15 residues. Trimming cost V 0 bases and J 7 bases, with 15 bases left between them. Germline-derived CDR1 and CDR2 are LNHNV and YYDKDF (reference sequence). CDR3 loop: CATSRDVAGRGEAFF. The CDR3, as DNA: TGTGCCACCAGCAGAGATGTGGCGGGACGCGGTGAAGCTTTCTTT.

The V gene is TRBV5-1, the J gene TRBJ2-7, with 8 nucleotides matching TRBD2. J gave up 5 bases and V 4 bases, and 11 bases lay outside the gene matches. The CDR3 totals 15 residues. Germline V CDR1 and CDR2: SGHRS, YFSETQ. This CDR3 is CASSNTGTRLHEQYF. Written as DNA, the CDR3 is TGCGCCAGCAGCAATACCGGGACTAGACTTCACGAGCAGTACTTC.

This chain links TRBV7-6 with TRBJ2-5; the D gene is possibly TRBD2 (7 bases). CDR1 is SGHVS and CDR2 is FNYEAQ in the germline V gene. The CDR3 loop spans 15 amino acids. The V gene lost 2 bases and the J gene lost 4 bases, with 14 bases spanning the gap. CDR3 nucleotide sequence: TGTGCCAGCAGCTTACAGATGGCGGGGGCAGAGACCCAGTACTTC. This encodes CASSLQMAGAETQYF.